One sample yielded the 5 T cell receptor beta chains listed below, sequenced in a study of technical replicates of blood from a handful of donors. Repertoires were generated with immunoSEQ multiplex PCR, while TCRdb's copy carries only in-frame clones and drops some. The sample consists of tens of thousands of clones, 95% to 98% of them appearing once. The sample taken for sequencing was T cells isolated from PBMCs. These receptors all stem from a human donor in good health.

The CDR3 sequence is CASSPRDRWNTEAFF. CDR3 DNA: TGTGCCAGCAGTCCCCGGGACAGATGGAACACTGAAGCTTTCTTT. This chain joins TRBV6-5 and TRBJ1-1; 7 positions agree with TRBD1. The CDR3 runs to 15 residues. The germline gives CDR1 MNHEY, CDR2 SVGAGI. V lost 5 bases, J lost 1 base, and 7 bases stayed unmatched.

This clone was detected only once. The chain has TRBV28 and TRBJ2-7; no definite D call. CDR3 length: 14 amino acids. V lost 3 bases, J lost 4 bases, and 13 bases lay in between. Germline assignment: CDR1 MDHEN and CDR2 SYDVKM. Here the CDR3 DNA reads TGTGCCAGCAGTTTTTCCGGTACCCGTTACGAGCAGTACTTC. This translates into CASSFSGTRYEQYF. The variable domain in full, with the rest retrieved from reference TRBV28 and TRBJ2-7, is DVKVTQSSRYLVKRTGEKVFLECVQDMDHENMFWYRQDPGLGLRLIYFSYDVKMKEKGDIPEGYSVSREKKERFSLILESASTNQTSMYLCASSFSGTRYEQYFGPGTRLTVT.

The J gene is TRBJ1-1, the V gene TRBV19; 11 positions match TRBD1. The CDR3 length is 13 residues. V trimming: 7 bases; J trimming: 7 bases; junction bases outside the gene matches: 5. Germline CDR1 is LNHDA and CDR2 is SQIVND (reference sequence). The CDR3 spells CASTRTGGGEAFF. The DNA for the CDR3 is TGTGCCAGTACCCGGACAGGGGGCGGTGAAGCTTTCTTT.

This chain joins TRBV5-4 and TRBJ2-1; D not certain. V lost 1 base to trimming and J lost 8 bases, with 7 bases between them. Germline CDR1 and CDR2: SGHNT and YYREEE (reference sequence). The CDR3 is made up of 12 amino acids. The DNA for the CDR3 is TGTGCCAGCAGCTTGTCTTTCGATGAGCAGTTCTTC. It translates to CASSLSFDEQFF.

The chain has TRBV6-1 and TRBJ2-3, with D unresolved. The CDR3 length is 18 residues. Deletions cut 1 base from V and 2 bases from J, with 19 bases between. Germline V gene data show CDR1 as MNHNS and CDR2 as SASEGT. The CDR3 spells CASSEEGSLYRITDTQYF. The DNA for the CDR3 is TGTGCCAGCAGTGAAGAAGGTTCTCTATACAGAATCACAGATACGCAGTATTTT.